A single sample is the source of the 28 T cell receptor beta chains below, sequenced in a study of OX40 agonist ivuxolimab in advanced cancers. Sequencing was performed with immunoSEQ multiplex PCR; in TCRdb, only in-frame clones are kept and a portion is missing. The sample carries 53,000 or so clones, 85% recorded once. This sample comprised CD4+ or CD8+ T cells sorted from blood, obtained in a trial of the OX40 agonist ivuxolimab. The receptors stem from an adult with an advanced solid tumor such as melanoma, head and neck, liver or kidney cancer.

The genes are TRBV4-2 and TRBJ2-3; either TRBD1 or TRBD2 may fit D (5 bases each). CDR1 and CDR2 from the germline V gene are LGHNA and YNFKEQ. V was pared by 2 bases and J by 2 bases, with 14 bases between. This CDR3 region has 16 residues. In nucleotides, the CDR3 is TGTGCCAGCAGCCAATTAGAAGTTGGGACCACAGATACGCAGTATTTT. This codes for CASSQLEVGTTDTQYF.

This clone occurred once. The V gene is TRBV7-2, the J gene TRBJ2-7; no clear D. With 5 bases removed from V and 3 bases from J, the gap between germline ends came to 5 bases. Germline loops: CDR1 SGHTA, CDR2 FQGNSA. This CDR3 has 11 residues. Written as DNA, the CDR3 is TGTGCCAGCAGCCACCACTACGAGCAGTACTTC. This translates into CASSHHYEQYF. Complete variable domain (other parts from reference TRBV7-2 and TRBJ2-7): GAGVSQSPSNKVTEKGKDVELRCDPISGHTALYWYRQSLGQGLEFLIYFQGNSAPDKSGLPSDRFSAERTGGSVSTLTIQRTQQEDSAVYLCASSHHYEQYFGPGTRLTVT.

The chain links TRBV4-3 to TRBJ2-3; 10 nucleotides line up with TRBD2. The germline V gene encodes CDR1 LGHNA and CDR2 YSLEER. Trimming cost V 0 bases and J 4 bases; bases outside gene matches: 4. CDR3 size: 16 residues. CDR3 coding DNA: TGCGCCAGCAGCCAAGAAGCGGGGGGGCGGTCAGATACGCAGTATTTT. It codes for CASSQEAGGRSDTQYF.

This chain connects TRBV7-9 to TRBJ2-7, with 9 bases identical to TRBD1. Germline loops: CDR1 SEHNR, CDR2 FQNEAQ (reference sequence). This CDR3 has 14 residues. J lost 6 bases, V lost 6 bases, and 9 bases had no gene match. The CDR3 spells CASRPGTGKFEQYF. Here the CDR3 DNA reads TGTGCCAGCAGACCCGGGACAGGGAAGTTCGAGCAGTACTTC.

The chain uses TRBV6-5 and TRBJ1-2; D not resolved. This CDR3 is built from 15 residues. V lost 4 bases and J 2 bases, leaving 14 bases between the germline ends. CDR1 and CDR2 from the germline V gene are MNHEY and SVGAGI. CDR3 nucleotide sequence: TGTGCCAGCAGTTCCCAGGTCAGGCTAAACTATGGCTACACCTTC. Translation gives CASSSQVRLNYGYTF.

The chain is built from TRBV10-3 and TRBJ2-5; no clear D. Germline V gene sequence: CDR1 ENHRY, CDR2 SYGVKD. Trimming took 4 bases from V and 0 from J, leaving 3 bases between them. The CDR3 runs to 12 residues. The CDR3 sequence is CAISGYQETQYF. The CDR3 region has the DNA TGTGCCATCAGTGGATACCAAGAGACCCAGTACTTC.

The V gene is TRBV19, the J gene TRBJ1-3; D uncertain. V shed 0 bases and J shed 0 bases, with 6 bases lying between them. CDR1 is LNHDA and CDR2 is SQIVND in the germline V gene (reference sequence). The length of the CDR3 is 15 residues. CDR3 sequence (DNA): TGTGCCAGTAGTATAGACGTGTCCTCTGGAAACACCATATATTTT. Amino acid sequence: CASSIDVSSGNTIYF.

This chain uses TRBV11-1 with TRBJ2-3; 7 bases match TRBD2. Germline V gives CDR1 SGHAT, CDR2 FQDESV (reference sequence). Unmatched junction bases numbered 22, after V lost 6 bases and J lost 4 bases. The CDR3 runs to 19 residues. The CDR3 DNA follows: TGTGCCAGCAGGCTACCCCGCGGTCCCCGGGAGGTGGGTCCAGATACGCAGTATTTT. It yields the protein CASRLPRGPREVGPDTQYF. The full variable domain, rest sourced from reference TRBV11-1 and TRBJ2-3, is EAEVAQSPRYKITEKSQAVAFWCDPISGHATLYWYRQILGQGPELLVQFQDESVVDDSQLPKDRFSAERLKGVDSTLKIQPAELGDSAMYLCASRLPRGPREVGPDTQYFGPGTRLTVL.

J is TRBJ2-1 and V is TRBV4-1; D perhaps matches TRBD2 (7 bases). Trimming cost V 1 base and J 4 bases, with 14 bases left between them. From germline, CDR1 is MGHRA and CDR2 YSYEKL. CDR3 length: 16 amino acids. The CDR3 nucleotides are TGCGCCAGCAGCCAAGGGGGGGGACATACATACAATGAGCAGTTCTTC. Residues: CASSQGGGHTYNEQFF.

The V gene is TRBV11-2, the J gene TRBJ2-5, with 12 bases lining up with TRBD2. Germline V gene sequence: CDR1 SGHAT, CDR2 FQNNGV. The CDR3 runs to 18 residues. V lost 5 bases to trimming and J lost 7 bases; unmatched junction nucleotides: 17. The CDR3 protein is CASSPQVGTSGQVGTQYF. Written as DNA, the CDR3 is TGTGCCAGCAGCCCTCAGGTGGGGACTAGCGGGCAGGTGGGGACCCAGTACTTC. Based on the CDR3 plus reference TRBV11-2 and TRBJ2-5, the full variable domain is EAGVAQSPRYKIIEKRQSVAFWCNPISGHATLYWYQQILGQGPKLLIQFQNNGVVDDSQLPKDRFSAERLKGVDSTLKIQPAKLEDSAVYLCASSPQVGTSGQVGTQYFGPGTRLLVL.

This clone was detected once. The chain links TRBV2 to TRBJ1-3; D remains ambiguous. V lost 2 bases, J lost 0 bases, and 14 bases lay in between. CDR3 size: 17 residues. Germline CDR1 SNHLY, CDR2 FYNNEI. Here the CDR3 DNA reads TGTGCCAGCAGTGAAAGGGAGACTTATAGCTCTGGAAACACCATATATTTT. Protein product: CASSERETYSSGNTIYF.

The CDR3 DNA is TGTGCCAGCAGCTTCCCAGGGGTGGGTGAAAAACTGTTTTTT. Amino acid sequence: CASSFPGVGEKLFF. This chain joins TRBV5-6 and TRBJ1-4; maybe TRBD1 (6 bases). The ends were cut back, 2 bases at V and 7 bases at J, with 12 bases in the middle. This CDR3 comprises 14 residues. In germline, CDR1 is SGHDT, CDR2 YYEEEE.

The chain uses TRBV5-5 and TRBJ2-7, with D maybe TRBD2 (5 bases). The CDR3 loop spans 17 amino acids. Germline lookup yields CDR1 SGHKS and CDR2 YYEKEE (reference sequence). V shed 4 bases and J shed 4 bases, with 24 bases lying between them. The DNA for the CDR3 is TGTGCCAGCAGCCTGGGGATTAGTGGGAGTGGGGAATACGAGCAGTACTTC. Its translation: CASSLGISGSGEYEQYF.

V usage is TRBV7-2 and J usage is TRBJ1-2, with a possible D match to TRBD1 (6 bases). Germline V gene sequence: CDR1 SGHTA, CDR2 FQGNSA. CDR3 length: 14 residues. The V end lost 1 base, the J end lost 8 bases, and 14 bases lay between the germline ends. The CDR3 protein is CASSLGTGTGGYTF. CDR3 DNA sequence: TGTGCCAGCAGCTTAGGTACAGGGACGGGGGGCTACACCTTC.

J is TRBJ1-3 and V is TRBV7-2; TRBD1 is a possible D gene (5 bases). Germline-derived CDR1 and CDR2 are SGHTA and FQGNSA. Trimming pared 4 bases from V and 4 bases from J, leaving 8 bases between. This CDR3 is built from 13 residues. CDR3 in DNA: TGTGCCAGCAGCTCAGGGCGGGGAAACACCATATATTTT. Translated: CASSSGRGNTIYF.

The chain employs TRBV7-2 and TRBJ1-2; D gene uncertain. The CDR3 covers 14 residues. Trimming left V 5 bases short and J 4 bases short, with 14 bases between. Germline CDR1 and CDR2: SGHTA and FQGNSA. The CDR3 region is CASSPTRRGYGYTF. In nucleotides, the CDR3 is TGTGCCAGCAGCCCAACGCGGCGGGGCTATGGCTACACCTTC.

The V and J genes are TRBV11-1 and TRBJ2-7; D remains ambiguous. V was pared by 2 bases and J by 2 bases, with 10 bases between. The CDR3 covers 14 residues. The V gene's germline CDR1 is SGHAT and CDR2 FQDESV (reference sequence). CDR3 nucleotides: TGTGCCAGCAGCTTATTGGGCAGAACCTACGAGCAGTACTTC. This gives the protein CASSLLGRTYEQYF.

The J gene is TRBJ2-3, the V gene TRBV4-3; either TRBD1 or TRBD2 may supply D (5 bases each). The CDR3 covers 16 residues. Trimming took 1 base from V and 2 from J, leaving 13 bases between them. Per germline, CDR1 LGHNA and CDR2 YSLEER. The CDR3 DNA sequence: TGCGCCAGCAGCCAAGCTCCTGGGACGGTCACAGATACGCAGTATTTT. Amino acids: CASSQAPGTVTDTQYF.

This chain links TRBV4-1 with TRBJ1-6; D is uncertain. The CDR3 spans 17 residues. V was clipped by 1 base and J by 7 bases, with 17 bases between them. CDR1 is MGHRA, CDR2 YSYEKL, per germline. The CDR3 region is CASSQGSGRNQNSPLHF. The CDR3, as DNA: TGCGCCAGCAGCCAAGGTTCTGGCCGCAACCAAAATTCACCCCTCCACTTT.

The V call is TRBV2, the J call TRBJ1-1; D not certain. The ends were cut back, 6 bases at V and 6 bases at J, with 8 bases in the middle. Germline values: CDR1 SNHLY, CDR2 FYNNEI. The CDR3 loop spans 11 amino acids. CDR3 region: CASRGMAEAFF. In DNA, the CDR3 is TGTGCCAGCAGGGGTATGGCTGAAGCTTTCTTT. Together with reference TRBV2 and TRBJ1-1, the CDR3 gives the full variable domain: EPEVTQTPSHQVTQMGQEVILRCVPISNHLYFYWYRQILGQKVEFLVSFYNNEISEKSEIFDDQFSVERPDGSNFTLKIRSTKLEDSAMYFCASRGMAEAFFGQGTRLTVV.

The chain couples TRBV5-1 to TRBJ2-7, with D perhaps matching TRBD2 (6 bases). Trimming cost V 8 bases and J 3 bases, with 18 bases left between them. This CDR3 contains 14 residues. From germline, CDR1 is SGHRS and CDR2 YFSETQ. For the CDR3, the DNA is TGCGCCAGACTCTGGAGGGCAGGTTTCTACGAGCAGTACTTC. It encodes CARLWRAGFYEQYF.

The CDR3 bases are TGCAGTGCTAGAGGTCACGAGACCCAGTACTTC. Its protein product is CSARGHETQYF. This chain connects TRBV20-1 to TRBJ2-5; D unclear. Germline values: CDR1 DFQATT, CDR2 SNEGSKA (reference sequence). Between the trimmed V and J ends, which lost 1 base and 5 bases, there was a span of 5 bases. This CDR3 comprises 11 residues.

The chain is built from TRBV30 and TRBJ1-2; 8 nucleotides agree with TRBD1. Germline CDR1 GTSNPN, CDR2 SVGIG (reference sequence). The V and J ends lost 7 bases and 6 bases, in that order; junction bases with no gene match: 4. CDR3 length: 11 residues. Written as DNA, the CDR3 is TGTGCCTTCCCGACAGGGGATGGCTACACCTTC. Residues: CAFPTGDGYTF.

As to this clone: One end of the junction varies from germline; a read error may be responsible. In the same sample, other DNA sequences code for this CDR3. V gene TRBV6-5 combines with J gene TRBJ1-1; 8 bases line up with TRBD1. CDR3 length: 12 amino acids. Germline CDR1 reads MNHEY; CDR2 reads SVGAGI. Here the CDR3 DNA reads TGTGCCAGCATCACGGACAGGGCTGAGGCTTTCTTT. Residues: CASITDRAEAFF.

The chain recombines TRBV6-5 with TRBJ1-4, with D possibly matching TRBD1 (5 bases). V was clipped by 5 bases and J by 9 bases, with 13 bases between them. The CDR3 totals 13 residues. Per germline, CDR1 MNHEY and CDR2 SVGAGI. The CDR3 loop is CASSTPPGQKLFF. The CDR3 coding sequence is TGTGCCAGCAGTACCCCCCCAGGGCAAAAACTGTTTTTT.

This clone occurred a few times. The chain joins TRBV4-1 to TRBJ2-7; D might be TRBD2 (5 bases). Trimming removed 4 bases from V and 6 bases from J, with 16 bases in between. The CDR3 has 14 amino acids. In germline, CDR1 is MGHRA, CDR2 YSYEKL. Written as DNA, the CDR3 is TGCGCCAGCAGCCCGGGTCCTAGCAGGCGCGAGCAGTACTTC. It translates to CASSPGPSRREQYF.

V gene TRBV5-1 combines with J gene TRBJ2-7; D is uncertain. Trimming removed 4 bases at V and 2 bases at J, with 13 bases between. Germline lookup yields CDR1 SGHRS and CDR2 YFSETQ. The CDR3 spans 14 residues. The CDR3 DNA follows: TGCGCCAGCAGCCTAAGCGAGGAGACCTACGAGCAGTACTTC. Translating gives CASSLSEETYEQYF.

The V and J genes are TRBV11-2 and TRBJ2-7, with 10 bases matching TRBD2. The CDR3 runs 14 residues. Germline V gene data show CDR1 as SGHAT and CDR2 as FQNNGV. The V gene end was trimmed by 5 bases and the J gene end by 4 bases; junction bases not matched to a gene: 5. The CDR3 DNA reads TGTGCCAGCAGCCCGAGCGGGGGGGCGTACGAGCAGTACTTC. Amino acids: CASSPSGGAYEQYF.